The 8 T cell receptor beta chains listed next were all sequenced from one sample in a study of cytomegalovirus exposure and HLA in healthy donors. Assay used: immunoSEQ multiplex PCR; TCRdb lists only in-frame clones, some missing. The table lists about 120,000 clones, around nine tenths of them singletons. The sequenced sample consisted of PBMCs. All receptors come from a woman younger than 30 in good health and CMV-seropositive.

The chain is built from TRBV5-6 and TRBJ1-2; D unclear. CDR3 size: 12 residues. V lost 0 bases to trimming and J lost 7 bases, with 7 bases between them. Germline V lookup: CDR1 SGHDT, CDR2 YYEEEE. The CDR3 is CASSLGSLGYTF. The CDR3 DNA follows: TGTGCCAGCAGCTTGGGGAGTCTTGGCTACACCTTC. The variable domain in full, completed from reference TRBV5-6 and TRBJ1-2, reads DAGVTQSPTHLIKTRGQQVTLRCSPKSGHDTVSWYQQALGQGPQFIFQYYEEEERQRGNFPDRFSGHQFPNYSSELNVNALLLGDSALYLCASSLGSLGYTFGSGTRLTVV.

This chain joins TRBV4-2 and TRBJ2-7; TRBD1 matches at 7 bases. Germline assignment: CDR1 LGHNA and CDR2 YNFKEQ. V shed 3 bases, J shed 0 bases, and the junction held 11 bases outside the gene matches. CDR3 length equals 17 residues. The CDR3 spells CASSQEQGSIGSYEQYF. The CDR3 region has the DNA TGTGCCAGCAGCCAGGAACAGGGGTCGATTGGCTCCTACGAGCAGTACTTC.

V is TRBV27 and J is TRBJ1-1, with a possible D match to TRBD1 (6 bases). V was trimmed by 5 bases and J by 5 bases, leaving 18 bases between them. Germline CDR1 reads MNHEY; CDR2 reads SMNVEV (reference sequence). This CDR3 spans 15 amino acids. CDR3 residues: CASSNPAGARTEAFF. In nucleotides, the CDR3 is TGTGCCAGCAGTAACCCAGCGGGGGCGAGGACTGAAGCTTTCTTT.

This rearrangement joins TRBV30 to TRBJ1-3, with 9 bases that match TRBD1. Germline CDR1 is GTSNPN and CDR2 is SVGIG (reference sequence). The CDR3 is 15 residues long. V shed 2 bases and J 1 base; nucleotides not matched to a gene: 3. CDR3 nucleotide sequence: TGTGCCTGGAGTACAGGACAGGGGTCTGGAAACACCATATATTTT. Protein sequence: CAWSTGQGSGNTIYF.

This chain links TRBV7-9 with TRBJ1-5; D gene ambiguous. The CDR3 spans 13 residues. Trimming left V 5 bases short and J 4 bases short, with 9 bases between. Germline V lookup: CDR1 SEHNR, CDR2 FQNEAQ (reference sequence). The CDR3 region has the DNA TGTGCCAGCAGCGAGGGTTTTAATCAGCCCCAGCATTTT. It translates to CASSEGFNQPQHF.

The chain carries TRBV18 and TRBJ2-3; tentative D call: TRBD1 (6 bases). The V end was cut by 0 bases, the J end by 2 bases, with 9 bases between. This CDR3 contains 15 residues. Per germline, CDR1 KGHSH and CDR2 LQKENI. The CDR3 DNA is TGTGCCAGCTCACCACCCAGGGGCTTCACAGATACGCAGTATTTT. It codes for CASSPPRGFTDTQYF.

This clone was picked up one time. The gene calls are TRBV6-5 and TRBJ2-5, with unresolved D. The germline gives CDR1 MNHEY, CDR2 SVGAGI. With 2 bases removed from V and 1 base from J, the gap between germline ends came to 11 bases. The CDR3 contains 15 residues. The DNA for the CDR3 is TGTGCCAGCAGTTACGCCGCGCATCCCCAAGAGACCCAGTACTTC. Amino acid sequence: CASSYAAHPQETQYF.

This clone was counted between two and nine times. The chain uses TRBV14 and TRBJ1-6; no clear D. The CDR3 is 15 residues long. Trimming pared 1 base from V and 9 bases from J, leaving 13 bases between. Per germline, CDR1 SGHDN and CDR2 FVKESK. CDR3 bases: TGTGCCAGCAGCCAAGGAGGAGGCCGGGGTTCACCCCTCCACTTT. It encodes CASSQGGGRGSPLHF. Supplemented by reference TRBV14 and TRBJ1-6, the full variable domain reads EAGVTQFPSHSVIEKGQTVTLRCDPISGHDNLYWYRRVMGKEIKFLLHFVKESKQDESGMPNNRFLAERTGGTYSTLKVQPAELEDSGVYFCASSQGGGRGSPLHFGNGTRLTVT.